Listed below are T cell receptor beta chains from one sample, sequenced in a study of monozygotic twins with cystic fibrosis. Produced via immunoSEQ multiplex PCR; TCRdb's table is partial and in-frame only. The sample consists of 22,000 or so clones, 87% of them appearing once. The sequenced material came from blood. The receptors derive from a woman aged 25 to 45 with cystic fibrosis. The CDR3 runs from the conserved cysteine through the conserved F or W. D genes are given only for firm matches. Size is stated for part of the rows, as once, few or many counts, or as a class when the clone is expanded.

D gene: -
V gene: TRBV2
CDR3 length: 12
clone size: -
J gene: TRBJ2-1
CDR3 protein: CASSAMDYEQFF
CDR3 DNA: TGTGCCAGCAGTGCGATGGACTACGAGCAGTTCTTC

D gene: -
V gene: TRBV4-2
CDR3 length: 14
clone size: -
J gene: TRBJ2-1
CDR3 protein: CASSQGGFYNEQFF
CDR3 DNA: TGTGCCAGCAGCCAAGGCGGGTTCTACAATGAGCAGTTCTTC

D gene: TRBD1
V gene: TRBV6-1
CDR3 length: 16
clone size: once
J gene: TRBJ1-3
CDR3 protein: CASSERLQGIADTIYF
CDR3 DNA: TGTGCCAGCAGTGAACGGTTACAGGGGATCGCTGACACCATATATTTT

D gene: -
V gene: TRBV6-6
CDR3 length: 13
clone size: -
J gene: TRBJ2-1
CDR3 protein: CASKGGSKNEQFF
CDR3 DNA: TGTGCCAGCAAGGGGGGAAGCAAGAATGAGCAGTTCTTC

D gene: -
V gene: TRBV7-2
CDR3 length: 14
clone size: -
J gene: TRBJ2-5
CDR3 protein: CASSFSSPQETQYF
CDR3 DNA: TGTGCCAGCAGCTTTTCTAGTCCCCAAGAGACCCAGTACTTC

D gene: TRBD1
V gene: TRBV7-9
CDR3 length: 14
clone size: -
J gene: TRBJ2-7
CDR3 protein: CASSPTGAFGEQYF
CDR3 DNA: TGTGCCAGCAGCCCGACAGGGGCATTTGGCGAGCAGTACTTC

D gene: -
V gene: TRBV20-1
CDR3 length: 11
clone size: -
J gene: TRBJ2-3
CDR3 protein: CSARFVDTQYF
CDR3 DNA: TGCAGTGCTAGATTCGTGGATACGCAGTATTTT

D gene: -
V gene: TRBV9
CDR3 length: 14
clone size: -
J gene: TRBJ2-5
CDR3 protein: CASSVDQTQETQYF
CDR3 DNA: TGTGCCAGCAGCGTAGATCAGACCCAAGAGACCCAGTACTTC

D gene: -
V gene: TRBV7-7
CDR3 length: 14
clone size: once
J gene: TRBJ2-5
CDR3 protein: CASSQGGPRETQYF
CDR3 DNA: TGTGCCAGCAGCCAGGGGGGGCCGCGGGAGACCCAGTACTTC

D gene: -
V gene: TRBV7-2
CDR3 length: 12
clone size: -
J gene: TRBJ1-1
CDR3 protein: CATSRDNTEAFF
CDR3 DNA: TGTGCCACCAGTCGCGACAACACTGAAGCTTTCTTT

D gene: -
V gene: TRBV6-1
CDR3 length: 14
clone size: -
J gene: TRBJ1-4
CDR3 protein: CASSVVLTNEKLFF
CDR3 DNA: TGTGCCAGCAGTGTCGTACTAACTAATGAAAAACTGTTTTTT

D gene: TRBD1
V gene: TRBV28
CDR3 length: 15
clone size: -
J gene: TRBJ1-1
CDR3 protein: CASSPGGAVNTEAFF
CDR3 DNA: TGTGCCAGCAGTCCAGGGGGCGCCGTGAACACTGAAGCTTTCTTT

D gene: -
V gene: TRBV2
CDR3 length: 12
clone size: few
J gene: TRBJ1-2
CDR3 protein: CASKAGAYGYTF
CDR3 DNA: TGTGCCAGCAAGGCGGGAGCCTATGGCTACACCTTC